The rows below give T cell receptor beta chains drawn from one sample of a study of spatial heterogeneity in lung cancer. TCRdb fed the 5' RACE reads into MiXCR, producing one record per CDR3 protein. The sample has roughly 80,000 distinct CDR3 sequences, roughly 12% seen once. This sample comprised PBMCs, obtained at surgery. The receptors stem from a male donor with early-stage non-small cell lung cancer. CDR3s include the opening cysteine and the closing phenylalanine or tryptophan. A D gene is named only where the DNA matches it firmly. Size values are once, few and many counts, or a class for expanded clones, and some rows have none.

TRBV7-2	TRBJ2-3	-	-	CASSLATGPITDTQYF	TGTGCCAGCAGCTTAGCGACTGGTCCGATCACAGATACGCAGTATTTT
TRBV11-2	TRBJ2-2	few	-	CASSFLLSPTGTLFRAGELFF	TGTGCCAGCAGCTTCCTACTATCCCCGACCGGGACCCTTTTTAGGGCCGGGGAGCTGTTTTTT
TRBV7-2	TRBJ2-3	few	-	CASSQSDTQYF	TGTGCCAGCAGCCAATCAGATACGCAGTATTTT
TRBV29-1	TRBJ1-2	many	TRBD1	CSSWDRDGYTF	TGCAGCTCCTGGGACAGGGATGGCTACACCTTC
TRBV3-1	TRBJ2-1	-	TRBD2	CASSHPSVGTSYNEQFF	TGTGCCAGCAGCCATCCTTCAGTCGGGACTAGCTACAATGAGCAGTTCTTC
TRBV6-5	TRBJ2-1	-	TRBD2	CASSYGRGVNEQFF	TGTGCCAGCAGTTACGGGAGGGGAGTCAATGAGCAGTTCTTC
TRBV10-3	TRBJ1-6	few	-	CAISDAGSPLHF	TGTGCCATCAGTGATGCGGGATCACCCCTCCACTTT
TRBV12-3/TRBV12-4	TRBJ1-1	-	-	CASLGIGRGRNTEAFF	TGTGCCAGCCTGGGGATTGGTAGGGGCCGGAACACTGAAGCTTTCTTT
TRBV13	TRBJ2-1	few	-	CASSLGLVDYNEQFF	TGTGCCAGCAGCTTAGGCCTAGTAGACTACAATGAGCAGTTCTTC
TRBV7-3	TRBJ2-1	few	-	CASSDIEGSVNNEQFF	TGTGCCAGCAGCGATATCGAGGGGTCGGTAAACAATGAGCAGTTCTTC
TRBV15	TRBJ2-7	few	-	CATSADRLLSYEQYF	TGTGCCACCAGCGCGGACCGGTTACTCTCCTACGAGCAGTACTTC
TRBV10-1	TRBJ1-1	-	-	CASSDNPQTEAFF	TGCGCCAGCAGTGATAACCCCCAAACTGAAGCTTTCTTT
TRBV12-3/TRBV12-4	TRBJ2-1	few	TRBD2	CASSPGLAGSEQFF	TGTGCCAGCAGTCCCGGACTAGCGGGAAGCGAGCAGTTCTTC
TRBV10-3	TRBJ2-5	many	-	CAISGEGGIDETQYF	TGTGCCATCAGTGGTGAGGGTGGCATAGATGAGACCCAGTACTTC
TRBV20-1	TRBJ2-5	medium-sized	-	CSASEETQYF	TGCAGTGCTAGTGAAGAGACCCAGTACTTC
TRBV24-1	TRBJ1-2	-	TRBD1	CATSDTGGSYGYTF	TGTGCCACCAGTGACACAGGGGGCAGCTATGGCTACACCTTC
TRBV6-1	TRBJ2-5	few	-	CASSLDLGETQYF	TGTGCCAGCAGCCTTGACCTTGGGGAGACCCAGTACTTC